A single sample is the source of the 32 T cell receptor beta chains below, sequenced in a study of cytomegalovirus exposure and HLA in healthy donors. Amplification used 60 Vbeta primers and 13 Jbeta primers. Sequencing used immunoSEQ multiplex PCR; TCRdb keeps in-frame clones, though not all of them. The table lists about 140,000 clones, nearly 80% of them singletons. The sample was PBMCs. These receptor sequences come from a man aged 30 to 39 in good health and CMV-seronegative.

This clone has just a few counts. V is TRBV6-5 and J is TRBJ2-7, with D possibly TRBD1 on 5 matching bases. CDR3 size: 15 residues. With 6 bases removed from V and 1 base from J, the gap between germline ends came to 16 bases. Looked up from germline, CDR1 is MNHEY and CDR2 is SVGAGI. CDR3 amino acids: CASSLLPRASYEQYF. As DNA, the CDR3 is TGTGCCAGCAGCCTACTCCCCAGGGCTTCCTACGAGCAGTACTTC.

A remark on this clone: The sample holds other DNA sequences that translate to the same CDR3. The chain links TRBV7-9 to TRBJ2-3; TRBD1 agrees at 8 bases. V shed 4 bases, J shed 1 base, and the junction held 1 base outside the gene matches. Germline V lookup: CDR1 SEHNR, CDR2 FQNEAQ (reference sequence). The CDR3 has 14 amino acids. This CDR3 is CASSSDRGTDTQYF. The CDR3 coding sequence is TGTGCCAGCAGCTCGGACAGGGGCACAGATACGCAGTATTTT.

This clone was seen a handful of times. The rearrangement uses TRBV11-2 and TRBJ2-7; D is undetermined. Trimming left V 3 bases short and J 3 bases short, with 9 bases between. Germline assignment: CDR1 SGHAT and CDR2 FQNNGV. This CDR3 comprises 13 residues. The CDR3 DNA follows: TGTGCCAGCAGCTTCCAGGTTCGCTACGAGCAGTACTTC. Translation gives CASSFQVRYEQYF.

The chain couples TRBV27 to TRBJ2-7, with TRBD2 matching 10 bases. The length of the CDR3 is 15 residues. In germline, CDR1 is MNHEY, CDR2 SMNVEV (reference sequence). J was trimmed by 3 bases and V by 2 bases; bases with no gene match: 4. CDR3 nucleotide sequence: TGTGCCAGCAGTTTAGGGTCTAGCGGGGGCTACGAGCAGTACTTC. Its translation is CASSLGSSGGYEQYF.

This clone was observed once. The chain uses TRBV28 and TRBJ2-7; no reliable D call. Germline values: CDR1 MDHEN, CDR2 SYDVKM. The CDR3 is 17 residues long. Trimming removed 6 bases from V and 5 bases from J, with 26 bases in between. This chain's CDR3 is CASSLPYVQEAKDEQYF. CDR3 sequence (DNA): TGTGCCAGCAGCCTACCGTACGTCCAGGAAGCTAAAGACGAGCAGTACTTC.

The CDR3 loop reads CAWSRLAGAQETQYF. For the CDR3, the DNA is TGTGCCTGGAGTCGACTAGCGGGAGCCCAAGAGACCCAGTACTTC. V usage is TRBV30 and J usage is TRBJ2-5; 12 nucleotides line up with TRBD2. Germline-derived CDR1 and CDR2 are GTSNPN and SVGIG (reference sequence). V shed 2 bases, J shed 1 base, and the junction held 2 bases outside the gene matches. The CDR3 is made up of 15 amino acids.

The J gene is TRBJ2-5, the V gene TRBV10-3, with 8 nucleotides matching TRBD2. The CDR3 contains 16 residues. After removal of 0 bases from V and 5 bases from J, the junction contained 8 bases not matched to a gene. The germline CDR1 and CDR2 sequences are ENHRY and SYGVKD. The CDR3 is CAISESGAGVMETQYF. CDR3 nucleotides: TGTGCCATCAGTGAGTCGGGAGCGGGAGTAATGGAGACCCAGTACTTC.

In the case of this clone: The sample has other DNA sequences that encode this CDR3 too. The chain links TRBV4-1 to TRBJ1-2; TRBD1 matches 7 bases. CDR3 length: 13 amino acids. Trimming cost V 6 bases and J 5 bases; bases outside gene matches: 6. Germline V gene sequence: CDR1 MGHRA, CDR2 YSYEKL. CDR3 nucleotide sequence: TGCGCCAGCAGTAGGGACAGAGATTATGGCTACACCTTC. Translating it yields CASSRDRDYGYTF.

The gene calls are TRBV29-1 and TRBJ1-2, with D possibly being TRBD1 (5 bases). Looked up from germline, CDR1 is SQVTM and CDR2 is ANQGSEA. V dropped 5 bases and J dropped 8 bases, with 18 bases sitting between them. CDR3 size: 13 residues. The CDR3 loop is CSVPRDSQYGYTF. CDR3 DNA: TGCAGCGTTCCCAGGGATTCCCAATACGGCTACACCTTC.

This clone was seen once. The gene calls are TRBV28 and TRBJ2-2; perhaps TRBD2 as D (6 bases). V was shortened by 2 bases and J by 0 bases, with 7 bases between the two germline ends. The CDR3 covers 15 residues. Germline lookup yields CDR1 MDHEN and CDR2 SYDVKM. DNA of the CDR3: TGTGCCAGCAGTTTAGGAGGGGCGAACACCGGGGAGCTGTTTTTT. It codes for CASSLGGANTGELFF. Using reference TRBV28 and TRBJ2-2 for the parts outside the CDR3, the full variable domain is DVKVTQSSRYLVKRTGEKVFLECVQDMDHENMFWYRQDPGLGLRLIYFSYDVKMKEKGDIPEGYSVSREKKERFSLILESASTNQTSMYLCASSLGGANTGELFFGEGSRLTVL.

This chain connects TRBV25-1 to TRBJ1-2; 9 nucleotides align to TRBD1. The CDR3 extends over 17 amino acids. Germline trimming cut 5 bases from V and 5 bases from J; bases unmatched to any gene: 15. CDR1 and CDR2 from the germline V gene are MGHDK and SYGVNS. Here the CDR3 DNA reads TGTGCCAGCAGTAAAGTGGGACAGGGAGGGCCGTTGTATGGCTACACCTTC. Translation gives CASSKVGQGGPLYGYTF.

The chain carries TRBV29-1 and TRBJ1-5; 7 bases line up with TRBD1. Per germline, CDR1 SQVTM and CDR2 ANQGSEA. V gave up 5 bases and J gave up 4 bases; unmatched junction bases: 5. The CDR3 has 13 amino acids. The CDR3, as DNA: TGCAGCGTTAGGGAACAGGGGAATCAGCCCCAGCATTTT. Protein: CSVREQGNQPQHF.

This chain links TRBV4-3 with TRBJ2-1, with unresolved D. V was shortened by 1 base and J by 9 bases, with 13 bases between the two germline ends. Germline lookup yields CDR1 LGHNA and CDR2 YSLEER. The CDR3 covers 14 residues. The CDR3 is CASSQVEVFGEQFF. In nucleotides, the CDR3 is TGCGCCAGCAGCCAAGTAGAAGTTTTCGGTGAGCAGTTCTTC.

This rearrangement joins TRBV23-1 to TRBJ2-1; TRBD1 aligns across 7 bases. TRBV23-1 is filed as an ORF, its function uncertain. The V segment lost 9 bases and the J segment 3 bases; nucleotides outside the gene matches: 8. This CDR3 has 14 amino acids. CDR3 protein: CASPSGTDYNEQFF. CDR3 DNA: TGCGCCAGTCCCTCCGGGACAGACTACAATGAGCAGTTCTTC.

CDR3 sequence (DNA): TGCGCCAGCAGCTTGGCCCAGGGCGTTTTAGAGCAGTACTTC. Its translation: CASSLAQGVLEQYF. The chain links TRBV5-1 to TRBJ2-7, with D possibly matching TRBD1 (5 bases). The V gene's germline CDR1 is SGHRS and CDR2 YFSETQ. Trimming left V 0 bases short and J 7 bases short, with 14 bases between. This CDR3 has 14 residues.

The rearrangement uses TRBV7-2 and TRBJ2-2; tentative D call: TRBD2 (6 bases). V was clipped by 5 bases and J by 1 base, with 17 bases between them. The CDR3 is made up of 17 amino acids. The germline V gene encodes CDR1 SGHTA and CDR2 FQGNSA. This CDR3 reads CASSPHPGTLNTGELFF. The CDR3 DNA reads TGTGCCAGCAGCCCACACCCCGGGACTCTGAACACCGGGGAGCTGTTTTTT.

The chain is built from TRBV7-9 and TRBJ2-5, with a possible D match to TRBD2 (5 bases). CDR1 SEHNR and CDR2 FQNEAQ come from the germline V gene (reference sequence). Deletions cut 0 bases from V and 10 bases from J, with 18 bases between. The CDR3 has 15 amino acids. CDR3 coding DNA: TGTGCCAGCAGCTTAGCCCCTAGCCCTCTTGTAAACCAGTACTTC. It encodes CASSLAPSPLVNQYF. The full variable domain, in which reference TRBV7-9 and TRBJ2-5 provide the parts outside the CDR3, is DTGVSQNPRHKITKRGQNVTFRCDPISEHNRLYWYRQTLGQGPEFLTYFQNEAQLEKSRLLSDRFSAERPKGSFSTLEIQRTEQGDSAMYLCASSLAPSPLVNQYFGPGTRLLVL.

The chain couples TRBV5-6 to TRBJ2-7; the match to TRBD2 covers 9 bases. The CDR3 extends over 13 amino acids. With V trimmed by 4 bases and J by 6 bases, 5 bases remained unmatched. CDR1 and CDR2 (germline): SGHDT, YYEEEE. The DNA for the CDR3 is TGTGCCAGCAGCAGTAGCGGGAGCGCCGAGCAGTACTTC. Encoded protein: CASSSSGSAEQYF.

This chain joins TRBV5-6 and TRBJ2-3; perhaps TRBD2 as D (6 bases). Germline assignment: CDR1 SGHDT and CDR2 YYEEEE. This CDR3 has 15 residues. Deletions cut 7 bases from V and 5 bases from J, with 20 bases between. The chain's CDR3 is CASRRQGGLEDTQYF. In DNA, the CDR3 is TGTGCCAGCCGGCGGCAGGGAGGATTGGAAGATACGCAGTATTTT.

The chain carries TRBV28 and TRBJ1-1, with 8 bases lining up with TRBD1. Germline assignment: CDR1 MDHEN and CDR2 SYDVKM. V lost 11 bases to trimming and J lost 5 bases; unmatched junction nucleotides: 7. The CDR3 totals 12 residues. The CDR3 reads CAASRTGTEAFF. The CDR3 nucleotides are TGTGCCGCCTCTCGGACAGGGACTGAAGCTTTCTTT.

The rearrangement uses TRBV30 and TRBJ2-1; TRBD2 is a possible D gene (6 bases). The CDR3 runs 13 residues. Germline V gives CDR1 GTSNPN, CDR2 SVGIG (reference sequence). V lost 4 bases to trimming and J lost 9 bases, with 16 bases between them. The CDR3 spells CAWTTGPGGEQFF. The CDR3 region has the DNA TGTGCCTGGACCACAGGTCCCGGGGGTGAGCAGTTCTTC.

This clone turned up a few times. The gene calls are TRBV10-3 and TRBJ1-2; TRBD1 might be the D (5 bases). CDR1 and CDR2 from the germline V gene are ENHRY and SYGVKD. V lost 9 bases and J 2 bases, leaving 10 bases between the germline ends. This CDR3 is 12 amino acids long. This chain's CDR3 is CAIETENYGYTF. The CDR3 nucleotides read TGTGCCATAGAGACAGAGAACTATGGCTACACCTTC.

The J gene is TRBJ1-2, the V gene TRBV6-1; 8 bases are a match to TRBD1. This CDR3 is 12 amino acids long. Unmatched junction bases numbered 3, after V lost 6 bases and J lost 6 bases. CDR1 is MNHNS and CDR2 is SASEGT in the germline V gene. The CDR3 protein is CASRMTGDGYTF. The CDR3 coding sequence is TGTGCCAGCAGGATGACAGGGGATGGCTACACCTTC.

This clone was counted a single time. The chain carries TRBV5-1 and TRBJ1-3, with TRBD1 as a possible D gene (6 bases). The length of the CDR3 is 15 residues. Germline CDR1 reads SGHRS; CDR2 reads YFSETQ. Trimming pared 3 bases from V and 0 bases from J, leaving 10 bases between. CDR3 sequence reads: CASSSDSISGNTIYF. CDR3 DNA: TGCGCCAGCAGCTCGGACAGCATCTCTGGAAACACCATATATTTT. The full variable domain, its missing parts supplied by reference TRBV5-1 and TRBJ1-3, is KAGVTQTPRYLIKTRGQQVTLSCSPISGHRSVSWYQQTPGQGLQFLFEYFSETQRNKGNFPGRFSGRQFSNSRSEMNVSTLELGDSALYLCASSSDSISGNTIYFGEGSWLTVV.

The CDR3 sequence: CASRKGAGTEAFF. The CDR3, as DNA: TGCGCCAGCAGAAAGGGTGCGGGCACTGAAGCTTTCTTT. This rearrangement joins TRBV10-2 to TRBJ1-1; D is unclear. Germline loops: CDR1 WSHSY, CDR2 SAAADI. V was shortened by 6 bases and J by 4 bases, with 12 bases between the two germline ends. This CDR3 spans 13 amino acids.

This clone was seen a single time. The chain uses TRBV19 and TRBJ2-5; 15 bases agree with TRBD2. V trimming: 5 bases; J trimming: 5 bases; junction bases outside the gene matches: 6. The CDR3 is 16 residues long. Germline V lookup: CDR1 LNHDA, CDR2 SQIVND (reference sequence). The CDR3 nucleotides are TGTGCCAGTAGTTTTCCGGGACTAGCGGGAGGTGAGACCCAGTACTTC. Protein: CASSFPGLAGGETQYF.

CDR3 amino acids: CASSELAGSNNEQFF. The CDR3 nucleotides read TGTGCCAGCAGTGAACTAGCGGGATCCAACAATGAGCAGTTCTTC. The rearrangement uses TRBV6-4 and TRBJ2-1, with 10 positions matching TRBD2. The CDR3 extends over 15 amino acids. Germline V lookup: CDR1 MRHNA, CDR2 SNTAGT. Trimming at V came to 3 bases and at J to 5 bases, leaving 4 bases not matched to a gene.

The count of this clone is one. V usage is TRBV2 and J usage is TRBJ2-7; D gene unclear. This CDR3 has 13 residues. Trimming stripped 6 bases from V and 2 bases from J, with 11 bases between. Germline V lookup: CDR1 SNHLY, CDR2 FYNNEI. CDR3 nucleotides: TGTGCCAGCAGCCTTACTTCAACCTACGAGCAGTACTTC. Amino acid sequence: CASSLTSTYEQYF.

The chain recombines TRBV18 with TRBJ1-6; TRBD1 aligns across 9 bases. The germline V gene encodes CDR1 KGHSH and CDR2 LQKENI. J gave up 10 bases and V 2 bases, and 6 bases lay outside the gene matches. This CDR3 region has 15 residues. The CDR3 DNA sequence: TGTGCCAGCTCACCAGAGGGACAGGGTCGCTCACCCCTCCACTTT. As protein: CASSPEGQGRSPLHF.

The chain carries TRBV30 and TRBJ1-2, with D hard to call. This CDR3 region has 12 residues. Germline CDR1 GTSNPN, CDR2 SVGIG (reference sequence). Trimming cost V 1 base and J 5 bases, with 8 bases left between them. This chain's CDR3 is CAWSAGTYGYTF. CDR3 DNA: TGTGCCTGGAGTGCGGGTACATATGGCTACACCTTC.

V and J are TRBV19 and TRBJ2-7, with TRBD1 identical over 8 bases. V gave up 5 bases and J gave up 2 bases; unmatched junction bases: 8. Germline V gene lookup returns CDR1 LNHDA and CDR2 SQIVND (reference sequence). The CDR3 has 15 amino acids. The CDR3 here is CASSLRGRGPYEQYF. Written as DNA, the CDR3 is TGTGCCAGTAGTCTCAGGGGGCGCGGGCCCTACGAGCAGTACTTC.

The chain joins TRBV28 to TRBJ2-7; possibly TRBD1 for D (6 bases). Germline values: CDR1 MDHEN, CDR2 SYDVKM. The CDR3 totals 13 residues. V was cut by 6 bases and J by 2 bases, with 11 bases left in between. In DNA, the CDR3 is TGTGCCAGCAGCCCCAGGGGCACCTACGAGCAGTACTTC. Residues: CASSPRGTYEQYF.